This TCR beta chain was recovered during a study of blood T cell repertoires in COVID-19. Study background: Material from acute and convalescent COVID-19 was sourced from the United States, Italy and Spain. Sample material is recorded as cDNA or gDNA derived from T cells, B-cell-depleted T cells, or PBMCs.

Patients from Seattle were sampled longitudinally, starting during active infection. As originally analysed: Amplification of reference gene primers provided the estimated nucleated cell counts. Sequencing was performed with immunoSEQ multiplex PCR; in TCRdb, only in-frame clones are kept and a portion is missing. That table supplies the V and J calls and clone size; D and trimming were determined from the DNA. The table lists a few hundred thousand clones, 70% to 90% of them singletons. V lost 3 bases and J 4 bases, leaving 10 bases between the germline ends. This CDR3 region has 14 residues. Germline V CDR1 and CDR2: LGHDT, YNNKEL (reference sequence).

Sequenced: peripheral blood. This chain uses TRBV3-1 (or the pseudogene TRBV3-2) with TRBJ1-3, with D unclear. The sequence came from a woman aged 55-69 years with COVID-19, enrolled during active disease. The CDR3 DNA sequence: TGTGCCAGCAGCCATGGTGGAGGGGGAAACACCATATATTTT. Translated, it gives CASSHGGGGNTIYF.